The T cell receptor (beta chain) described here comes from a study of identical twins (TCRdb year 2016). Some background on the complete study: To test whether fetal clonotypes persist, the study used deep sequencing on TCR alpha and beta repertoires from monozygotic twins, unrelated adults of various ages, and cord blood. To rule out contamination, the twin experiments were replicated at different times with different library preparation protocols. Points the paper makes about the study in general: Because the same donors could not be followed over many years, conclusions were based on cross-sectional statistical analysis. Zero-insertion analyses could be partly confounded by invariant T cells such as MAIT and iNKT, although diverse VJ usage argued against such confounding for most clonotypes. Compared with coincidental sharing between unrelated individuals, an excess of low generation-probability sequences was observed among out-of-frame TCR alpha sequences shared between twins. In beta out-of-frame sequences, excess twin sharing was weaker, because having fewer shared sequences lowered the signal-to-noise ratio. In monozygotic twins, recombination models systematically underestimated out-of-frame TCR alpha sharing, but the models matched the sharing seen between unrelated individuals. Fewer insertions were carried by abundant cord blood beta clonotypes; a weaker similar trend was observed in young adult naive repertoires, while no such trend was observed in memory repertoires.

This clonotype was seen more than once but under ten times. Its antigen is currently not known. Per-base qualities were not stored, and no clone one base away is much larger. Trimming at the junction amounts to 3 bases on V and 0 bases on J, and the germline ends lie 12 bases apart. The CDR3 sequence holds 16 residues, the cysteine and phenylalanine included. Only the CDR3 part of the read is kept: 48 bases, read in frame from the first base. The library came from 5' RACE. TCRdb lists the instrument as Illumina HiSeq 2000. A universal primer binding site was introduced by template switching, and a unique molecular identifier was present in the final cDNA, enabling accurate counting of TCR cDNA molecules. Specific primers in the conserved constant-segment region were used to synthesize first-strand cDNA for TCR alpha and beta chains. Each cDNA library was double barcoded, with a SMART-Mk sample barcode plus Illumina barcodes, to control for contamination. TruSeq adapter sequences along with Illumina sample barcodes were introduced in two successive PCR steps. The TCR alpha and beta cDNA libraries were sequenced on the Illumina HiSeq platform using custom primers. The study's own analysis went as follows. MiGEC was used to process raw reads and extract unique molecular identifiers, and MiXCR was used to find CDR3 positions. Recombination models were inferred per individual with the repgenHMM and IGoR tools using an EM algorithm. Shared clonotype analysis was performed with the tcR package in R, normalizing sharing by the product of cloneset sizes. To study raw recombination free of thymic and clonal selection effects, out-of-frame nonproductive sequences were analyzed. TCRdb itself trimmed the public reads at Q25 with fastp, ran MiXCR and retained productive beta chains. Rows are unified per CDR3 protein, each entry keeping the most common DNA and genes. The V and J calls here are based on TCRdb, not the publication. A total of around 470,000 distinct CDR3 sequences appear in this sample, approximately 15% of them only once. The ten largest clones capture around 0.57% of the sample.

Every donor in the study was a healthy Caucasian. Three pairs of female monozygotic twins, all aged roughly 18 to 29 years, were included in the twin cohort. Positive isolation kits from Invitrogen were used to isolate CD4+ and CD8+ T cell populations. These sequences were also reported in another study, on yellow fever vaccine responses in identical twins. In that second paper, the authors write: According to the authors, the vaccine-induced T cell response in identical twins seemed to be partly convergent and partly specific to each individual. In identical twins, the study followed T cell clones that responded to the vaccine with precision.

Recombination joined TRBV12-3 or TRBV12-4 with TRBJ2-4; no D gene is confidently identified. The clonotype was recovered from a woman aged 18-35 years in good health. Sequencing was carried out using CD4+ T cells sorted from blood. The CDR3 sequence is CASSLLGRLAKNIQYF. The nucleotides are TGTGCCAGCAGTTTGCTCGGACGGCTAGCCAAAAACATTCAGTACTTC.